The T cell receptor beta chain under discussion was sequenced for a study of shared clonotypes between healthy human individuals (TCRdb year 2020). For context, the study as a whole: A few men and a couple of women, aged 18 to 49 years, made up the cohort. For each donor, CD4 naive and CD4 memory were each given three plates, CD8 naive was given two plates, and CD8 memory was given one plate. Blood TCR repertoires of five healthy adults were deeply sequenced to estimate repertoire size and the extent of clonotype sharing between individuals. To increase sequencing depth and limit assay-specific biases, TCR repertoire library preparation and sequencing were carried out by different laboratories using diverse techniques. Between about 0.8 and 9.5 billion PBMCs per donor were obtained by leukapheresis.

Between the V and J ends, shortened by 6 bases and 6 bases respectively, the junction contains 18 bases. The germline V gene supplies CDR1 MGHRA and CDR2 YSYEKL. Reading from cysteine to phenylalanine, the CDR3 counts 15 amino acids. Left in the record is the CDR3 DNA by itself, 45 bases read in frame from the first base. CD8 naive samples consisted of CD45RO-negative cells that were positively selected for CCR7, yielding a CD45RA+CCR7+ population without TemRA cells. Healthy HIV-negative adults with no recently reported acute infections or vaccinations were included as donors. Every donor was a Caucasian adult living in Nashville, Tennessee, USA. Blood was obtained by leukapheresis, after which PBMCs were separated by Ficoll-Histopaque density gradient centrifugation and cryopreserved in liquid nitrogen vapor phase. Purity and quantity of every magnetically sorted T cell population were checked by analytical flow cytometry. From each sorted fraction, genomic DNA was isolated and quantified by UV absorbance on a Nanodrop 2000c.

The table lists this clone with a count of one. Its target antigen remains unknown. Base qualities are not at hand, and no much larger clone is one base apart. Using the deep immunoSEQ assay, TCR CDR3 regions were amplified from genomic DNA by multiplex PCR. Extracted genomic DNA from each cell subset was spread evenly across all wells of several immunoSEQ 96-well plates, with each plate serving as a replicate. For sorted subsets, approximately 0.2 ug of genomic DNA, equivalent to some 33,000 T cell genomes, went into each replicate PCR. The purified libraries were quantified using a Qubit 3.0 fluorometer, sized with a Bioanalyzer 2100, and then quantified again using the KAPA Library Quantification kit. Every immunoSEQ 96-well plate was sequenced on a dedicated single-read 150-cycle Illumina NextSeq 550 flow cell. As for how the authors treated the data: The immunoSEQ output contained only junctional sequences without quality scores, so filtering could not match that applied to full-length reads. To assign V/J genes and CDR3, sequences were annotated using PyIR, a Python wrapper for IgBLAST v1.9, with IMGT germline references. Reads were removed for weak V/J assignments (E-value above 1e-6), missing CDR3, stop codons, out-of-frame junctions, or ambiguous translated residues. V3J clonotypes were defined as sequences sharing an identical inferred V gene, J gene, and CDR3 amino acid sequence. To compute the percentage overlap between repertoires, the number of shared unique clonotypes was divided by the size of the smaller repertoire. Three approaches were used to assess repertoire richness: RTK rarefaction, the Chao1 estimator, and Recon v2.1 estimates of unobserved clonotypes. Generation probabilities were computed with OLGA for all TCRbeta clonotypes obtained by the gDNA method from a handful of donors. TCRdb limited this immuneACCESS table to in-frame rearrangements with V and J called. A share of clones is missing; checked studies link under half to unresolved V genes, and the rest is unexplained. The DNA was the basis for D and trimming; V, J and clone size are from that table. The sample records about 2.1 million clones, over 85% of which are singletons. The ten largest clones capture more than 1.5% of the sample.

General study outcomes and caveats: Compared with non-shared clonotypes, clonotypes shared by all four sorted-subset donors had higher generation probabilities. The small number of donors limited the genetic and exposure-history diversity represented. Estimated clonotype richness was generally larger for naive than for memory subsets. Pairwise subsampling led to the expectation that sequencing depth would affect the degree of clonotype sharing among donors. Even with the large sequencing depth, rarefaction of the sorted-subset datasets indicated that sequencing was incomplete. Only blood was sampled, and tissue TCR repertoires likely differ from those in blood. When several donors were compared, the shared fraction of clonotypes was around 5.1% for naive CD4, more than 3% for naive CD8, 2% to 2.5% for memory CD4, and around 0.37% for memory CD8.

The sample was naive CD8+ T cells from PBMCs. This specimen's cell subset or site label, interpreted: CD45RA+CCR7+. Recombination connected TRBV4-1 to TRBJ2-1, with a tentative D gene TRBD2 over 6 matching bases. This clonotype originated in a man aged 18-30 years in good health. Some clones in this sample may be carry-over from other donors' samples. CDR3 protein: CASSLVGLRLNEQFF. In nucleotide form, the sequence is TGCGCCAGCAGTCTGGTCGGACTAAGACTCAATGAGCAGTTCTTC.